The following is a T cell receptor beta chain sequence with its context. This entry comes from a study of T cell changes during pregnancy in multiple sclerosis. Per the germline V gene, CDR1 is ENHRY and CDR2 is SYGVKD. This CDR3 is built from 16 residues. V lost 2 bases and J lost 0, with 11 bases in between. Sequenced by immunoSEQ multiplex PCR; TCRdb stores in-frame clones only, minus some. The table lists under 80,000 clones, roughly 90% of them singletons. The chain combines TRBV10-3 with TRBJ1-3, with D maybe TRBD1 (5 bases). Source: peripheral blood, taken in the first trimester of pregnancy. This receptor was taken from a female donor with multiple sclerosis, enrolled in a pregnancy study. The CDR3 loop reads CAISEAQGSSGNTIYF. The CDR3 bases are TGTGCCATCAGTGAGGCGCAGGGCTCCTCTGGAAACACCATATATTTT.